The text below deals with one T cell receptor beta chain. This specimen comes from a study of cytomegalovirus exposure and HLA in healthy donors. Germline trimming cut 0 bases from V and 10 bases from J; bases unmatched to any gene: 3. The CDR3 length is 13 residues. Germline CDR1 and CDR2: SGHTA and FQGNSA. The study ran its PCR with 60 Vbeta and 13 Jbeta primers. Libraries were prepared by immunoSEQ multiplex PCR; TCRdb keeps only in-frame clonotypes and omits some of them. The sample includes tens of thousands of clones, approximately 80% of them seen just once. The TCR was taken from a male donor in good health and CMV-seronegative. Sequencing input: PBMCs. The chain employs TRBV7-2 and TRBJ2-1; 7 nucleotides align to TRBD1. CDR3: CASSLAKGGEQFF. DNA for the CDR3: TGTGCCAGCAGCTTAGCGAAAGGGGGCGAGCAGTTCTTC. The variable domain in full, with the rest retrieved from reference TRBV7-2 and TRBJ2-1, is GAGVSQSPSNKVTEKGKDVELRCDPISGHTALYWYRQSLGQGLEFLIYFQGNSAPDKSGLPSDRFSAERTGGSVSTLTIQRTQQEDSAVYLCASSLAKGGEQFFGPGTRLTVL.